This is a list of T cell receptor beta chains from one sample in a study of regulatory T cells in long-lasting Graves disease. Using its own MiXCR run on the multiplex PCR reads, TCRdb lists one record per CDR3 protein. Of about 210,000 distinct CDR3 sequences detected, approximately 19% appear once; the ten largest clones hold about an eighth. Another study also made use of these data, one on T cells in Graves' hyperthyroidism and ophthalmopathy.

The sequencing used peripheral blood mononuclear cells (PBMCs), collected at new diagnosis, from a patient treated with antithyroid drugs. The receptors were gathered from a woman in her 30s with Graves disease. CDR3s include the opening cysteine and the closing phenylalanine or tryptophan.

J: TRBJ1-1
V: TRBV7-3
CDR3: CASSSQGDTEAFF

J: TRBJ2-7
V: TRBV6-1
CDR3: CASSGTGVTYEQYF

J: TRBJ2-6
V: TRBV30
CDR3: CAWQTGFGANVLTF

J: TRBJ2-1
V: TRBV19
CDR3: CASSMDAYNEQFF

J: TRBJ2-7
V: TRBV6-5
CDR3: CASSYSILGGGGYEQYF

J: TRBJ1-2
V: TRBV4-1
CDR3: CASSQVGGQGNYGYTF

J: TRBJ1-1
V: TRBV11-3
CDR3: CASSLDGGARAFF

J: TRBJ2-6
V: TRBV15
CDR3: CATSSRGVGANVLTF

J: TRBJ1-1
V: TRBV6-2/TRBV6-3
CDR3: CASSEGSENTEAFF

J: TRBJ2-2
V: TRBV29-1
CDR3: CSAWRDTGELFF

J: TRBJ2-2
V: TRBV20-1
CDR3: CSATGQGARTGELFF

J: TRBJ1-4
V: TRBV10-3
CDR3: CAIGGEATNEKLFF

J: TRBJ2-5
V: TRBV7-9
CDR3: CASSLASGRETQYF

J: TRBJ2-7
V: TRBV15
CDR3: CATSERLAGEQYF

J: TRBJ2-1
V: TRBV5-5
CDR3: CASSFPTGDPYNEQFF

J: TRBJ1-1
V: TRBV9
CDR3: CASSVDPGQGVNTEAFF

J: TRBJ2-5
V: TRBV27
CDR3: CASSRSLPLGRETQYF

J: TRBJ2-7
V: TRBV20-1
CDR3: CSAQGTSGNEQYF

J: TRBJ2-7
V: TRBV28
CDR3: CASSPGTGSPTYEQYF

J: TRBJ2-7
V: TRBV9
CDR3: CASSVGLADTYEQYF

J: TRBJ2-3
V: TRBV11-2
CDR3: CASSLDQADTQYF

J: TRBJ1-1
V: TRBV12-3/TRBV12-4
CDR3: CASSLSGLKNTEAFF

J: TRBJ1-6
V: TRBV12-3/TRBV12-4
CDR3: CAIITRGPVNSPLHF

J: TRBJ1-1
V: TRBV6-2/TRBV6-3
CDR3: CASSEEGRGTEAFF

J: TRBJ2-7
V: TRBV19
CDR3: CASGQGGQYF

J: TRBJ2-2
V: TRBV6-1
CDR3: CASYRGRNTGELFF

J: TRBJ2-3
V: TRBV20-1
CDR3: CSASGGFTDTQYF

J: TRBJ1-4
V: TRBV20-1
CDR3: CSARGDRPNEKLFF

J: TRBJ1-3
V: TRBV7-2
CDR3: CASGVGVGNTIYF

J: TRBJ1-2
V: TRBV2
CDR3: CASRVAGGLNYGYTF

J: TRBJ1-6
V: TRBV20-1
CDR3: CSARASGMNSPLHF

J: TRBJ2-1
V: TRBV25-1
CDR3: CASSEDRSLNNEQFF

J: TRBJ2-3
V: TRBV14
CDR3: CASSHRLGLAGISTDTQYF

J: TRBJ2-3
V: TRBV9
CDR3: CASSVGQGDLTDTQYF

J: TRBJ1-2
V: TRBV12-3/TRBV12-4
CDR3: CASSFQDYGYTF

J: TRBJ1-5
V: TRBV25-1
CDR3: CASSGHLSNQPQHF

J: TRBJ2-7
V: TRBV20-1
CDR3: CSALDGPYEQYF

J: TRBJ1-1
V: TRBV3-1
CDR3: CASSQTGDEAFF

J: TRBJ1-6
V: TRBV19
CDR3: CASSIGRRESPLHF

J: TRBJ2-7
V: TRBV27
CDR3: CASYGLAGDFTYEQYF

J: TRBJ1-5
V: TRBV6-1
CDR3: CASSESSGNQPQHF

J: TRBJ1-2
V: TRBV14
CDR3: CASSQGGSHYGYTF

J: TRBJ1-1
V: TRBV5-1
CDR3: CASSLATGQGRTEAFF

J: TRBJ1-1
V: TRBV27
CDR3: CASSLDGAGEAFF

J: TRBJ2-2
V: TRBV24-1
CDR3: CASSGRYTGELFF

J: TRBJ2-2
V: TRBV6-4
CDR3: CASSRDPGTGELFF

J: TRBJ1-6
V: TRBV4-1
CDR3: CASTGEGVHSPLHF